This T cell receptor (beta chain) was documented in a study of CD8+ T cells in alopecia areata. Study-level points and caveats: Especially in alopecia totalis/universalis, lesional scalp showed greater clonality than normal scalp did. In scalp samples, resident alphabeta T cells of normal skin are also sequenced. Against the mouse data, patients shared TCRs less clearly, possibly for HLA reasons.

This clone was counted between two and nine times. Its matching antigen is unknown. In germline, CDR1 is SQVTM, CDR2 ANQGSEA. V lost 7 bases and J lost 4, with 19 bases in between. The CDR3 is 14 residues long. It was from PBMCs that CD4+ and CD8+ T cells were sorted. Reverse transcription of extracted RNA yielded cDNA, which provided the sequencing template. Sequenced by immunoSEQ multiplex PCR; TCRdb stores in-frame clones only, minus some. The sample consists of 150,000 or so clones, approximately 60% of them appearing once. This TCR was recovered from a human donor in good health. The material sequenced was CD4+ T cells sorted from blood. The V call is TRBV29-1, the J call TRBJ1-1, with a tentative D call TRBD1 (6 bases). The CDR3 DNA follows: TGCAGCGCTTCGAAACAGGGATTGGGCACTGAAGCTTTCTTT. It codes for CSASKQGLGTEAFF.